Listed below are T cell receptor beta chains from one sample, sequenced in a study of blood T cell repertoires in COVID-19. Sequencing was performed with immunoSEQ multiplex PCR; in TCRdb, only in-frame clones are kept and a portion is missing. There are roughly 160,000 clones in the sample; approximately 84% occur only once, and approximately 12% lies in the top ten. Specimen: PBMCs or T cells enriched from blood (not recorded which). The receptor source for this set is a man aged 45-60 years who had recovered from COVID-19. Each CDR3 is given with its conserved first and last residue. The order of the fields is V gene, J gene, clone size, D gene, CDR3 protein. D genes are given only for firm matches. A clone size is listed for some rows: how often the clone was seen (once, few, many), or a class if it is expanded.

v_call: TRBV20-1
j_call: TRBJ2-5
clone_size: NA
d_call: NA
cdr3_aa: CSARGLLETQYF

v_call: TRBV14
j_call: TRBJ2-1
clone_size: NA
d_call: TRBD2
cdr3_aa: CASSQIAGSYNEQFF

v_call: TRBV18
j_call: TRBJ2-5
clone_size: once
d_call: NA
cdr3_aa: CASSPLARAQETQYF

v_call: TRBV18
j_call: TRBJ2-1
clone_size: NA
d_call: NA
cdr3_aa: CASSPPGGPNEQFF

v_call: TRBV6-5
j_call: TRBJ1-1
clone_size: NA
d_call: NA
cdr3_aa: CASSYSRGMMNTEAFF

v_call: TRBV19
j_call: TRBJ1-1
clone_size: NA
d_call: NA
cdr3_aa: CASSVSSGVTEAFF

v_call: TRBV12-3/TRBV12-4
j_call: TRBJ2-2
clone_size: NA
d_call: NA
cdr3_aa: CASEQGNTGELFF

v_call: TRBV18
j_call: TRBJ2-1
clone_size: NA
d_call: NA
cdr3_aa: CASSPPLRGAGSEQFF

v_call: TRBV27
j_call: TRBJ1-2
clone_size: NA
d_call: TRBD1
cdr3_aa: CASSTGGGLGYTF

v_call: TRBV11-2
j_call: TRBJ2-1
clone_size: NA
d_call: TRBD1
cdr3_aa: CASSSLTGQVGDNEQFF

v_call: TRBV18
j_call: TRBJ1-1
clone_size: few
d_call: NA
cdr3_aa: CASSSELYEAFF

v_call: TRBV28
j_call: TRBJ1-2
clone_size: NA
d_call: TRBD1
cdr3_aa: CASLMTGPRQNNYGYTF

v_call: TRBV11-1
j_call: TRBJ2-5
clone_size: NA
d_call: TRBD1
cdr3_aa: CASNLGQGQETQYF

v_call: TRBV27
j_call: TRBJ1-1
clone_size: few
d_call: TRBD1
cdr3_aa: CASSSWTGGVYQAFF

v_call: TRBV10-3
j_call: TRBJ2-7
clone_size: NA
d_call: NA
cdr3_aa: CAISKQGYEQYF

v_call: TRBV6-5
j_call: TRBJ2-3
clone_size: NA
d_call: NA
cdr3_aa: CASSPSLGASNTQYF

v_call: TRBV5-1
j_call: TRBJ2-2
clone_size: NA
d_call: NA
cdr3_aa: CASKQGRGTGELFF

v_call: TRBV5-5
j_call: TRBJ2-7
clone_size: NA
d_call: TRBD1
cdr3_aa: CATSRDRAAYEQYF

v_call: TRBV19
j_call: TRBJ1-5
clone_size: NA
d_call: NA
cdr3_aa: CAGGLTSNQPQHF

v_call: TRBV4-1
j_call: TRBJ1-4
clone_size: NA
d_call: NA
cdr3_aa: CASSLQRLVTNEKLFF

v_call: TRBV7-2
j_call: TRBJ1-5
clone_size: NA
d_call: NA
cdr3_aa: CASSAGAVGQPQHF

v_call: TRBV5-5
j_call: TRBJ2-5
clone_size: NA
d_call: TRBD1
cdr3_aa: CASSLGTGGSQETQYF

v_call: TRBV25-1
j_call: TRBJ1-1
clone_size: NA
d_call: TRBD1
cdr3_aa: CASSEDDRVGVGTEAFF

v_call: TRBV3-1/TRBV3-2
j_call: TRBJ2-3
clone_size: NA
d_call: TRBD1
cdr3_aa: CASSLLIGQEPDTQYF

v_call: TRBV7-9
j_call: TRBJ1-2
clone_size: NA
d_call: NA
cdr3_aa: CASSNSGYGYTF

v_call: TRBV5-4
j_call: TRBJ1-2
clone_size: NA
d_call: NA
cdr3_aa: CASSLEVVGEVDYGYTF

v_call: TRBV27
j_call: TRBJ2-1
clone_size: once
d_call: TRBD2
cdr3_aa: CASSLGLAGGQFF

v_call: TRBV18
j_call: TRBJ1-1
clone_size: NA
d_call: TRBD1
cdr3_aa: CASSPGRTGEAFF

v_call: TRBV19
j_call: TRBJ2-3
clone_size: NA
d_call: NA
cdr3_aa: CASSPGGGRGDTQYF

v_call: TRBV5-1
j_call: TRBJ1-2
clone_size: NA
d_call: NA
cdr3_aa: CASSLEYSYGYTF

v_call: TRBV15
j_call: TRBJ1-4
clone_size: NA
d_call: TRBD1
cdr3_aa: CATSTGTGLEKLFF

v_call: TRBV14
j_call: TRBJ2-7
clone_size: NA
d_call: NA
cdr3_aa: CASSQEQFLQYF

v_call: TRBV5-1
j_call: TRBJ2-5
clone_size: NA
d_call: TRBD1
cdr3_aa: CASSPTWGQGAETQYF

v_call: TRBV19
j_call: TRBJ1-2
clone_size: NA
d_call: TRBD1
cdr3_aa: CASSILGTGGELYGYTF

v_call: TRBV6-6
j_call: TRBJ1-6
clone_size: NA
d_call: NA
cdr3_aa: CASSFSYEESNSPLHF

v_call: TRBV4-1
j_call: TRBJ1-4
clone_size: NA
d_call: TRBD1
cdr3_aa: CASSQFGTAQNEKLFF

v_call: TRBV27
j_call: TRBJ2-5
clone_size: NA
d_call: NA
cdr3_aa: CASSGSGTQYF

v_call: TRBV11-2
j_call: TRBJ2-3
clone_size: NA
d_call: NA
cdr3_aa: CASSLEGLTDTQYF

v_call: TRBV7-6
j_call: TRBJ2-5
clone_size: NA
d_call: NA
cdr3_aa: CASSLEAVGKQETQYF

v_call: TRBV24-1
j_call: TRBJ1-5
clone_size: NA
d_call: TRBD1
cdr3_aa: CATSVGGTGLQPQHF

v_call: TRBV5-1
j_call: TRBJ2-6
clone_size: few
d_call: TRBD1
cdr3_aa: CASRVGLGQVASGANVLTF

v_call: TRBV29-1
j_call: TRBJ2-7
clone_size: NA
d_call: NA
cdr3_aa: CSFRDNTYEQYF

v_call: TRBV29-1
j_call: TRBJ2-1
clone_size: once
d_call: NA
cdr3_aa: CSVEGLYTYNEQFF

v_call: TRBV11-2
j_call: TRBJ1-1
clone_size: NA
d_call: NA
cdr3_aa: CASSRLANRNTEAFF

v_call: TRBV29-1
j_call: TRBJ1-1
clone_size: few
d_call: NA
cdr3_aa: CSVYEQMNTEAFF

v_call: TRBV19
j_call: TRBJ1-2
clone_size: NA
d_call: NA
cdr3_aa: CASRPRPVGRYYGYTF